Below, 10 T cell receptor beta chains from the same sample are listed, as sequenced in a study of T cell responses to AZD1222 COVID-19 vaccine. Generated by immunoSEQ multiplex PCR, the TCRdb table keeps only in-frame clones and is missing some. The repertoire holds roughly 97,000 clones, with about 94% as singletons. The sequencing used peripheral blood, collected on day 0 of AZD1222 vaccination. These receptors all come from an adult in good health.

This chain links TRBV5-4 with TRBJ2-3, with D perhaps matching TRBD1 or TRBD2 (5 bases each). V was clipped by 4 bases and J by 4 bases, with 22 bases between them. There are 17 residues in the CDR3. CDR1 SGHNT and CDR2 YYREEE come from the germline V gene (reference sequence). The DNA for the CDR3 is TGTGCCAGCAGCCCCGTGGGGCCACATCGGGGTGCAGATACGCAGTATTTT. Residues: CASSPVGPHRGADTQYF.

The rearrangement uses TRBV27 and TRBJ1-5, with no clear D. The CDR3 length is 15 residues. Germline CDR1 is MNHEY and CDR2 is SMNVEV (reference sequence). V lost 2 bases and J lost 1, with 9 bases in between. This chain's CDR3 is CASSLRSNSNQPQHF. CDR3 sequence (DNA): TGTGCCAGCAGTTTACGCTCAAACAGCAATCAGCCCCAGCATTTT.

V and J are TRBV2 and TRBJ1-5; the match to TRBD1 covers 8 bases. J gave up 6 bases and V 7 bases, and 8 bases lay outside the gene matches. The CDR3 is made up of 14 amino acids. Germline values: CDR1 SNHLY, CDR2 FYNNEI. The CDR3: CASTVDRGIQPQHF. Here the CDR3 DNA reads TGTGCCAGCACTGTAGACAGGGGAATTCAGCCCCAGCATTTT. Using reference TRBV2 and TRBJ1-5 for the parts outside the CDR3, the full variable domain is EPEVTQTPSHQVTQMGQEVILRCVPISNHLYFYWYRQILGQKVEFLVSFYNNEISEKSEIFDDQFSVERPDGSNFTLKIRSTKLEDSAMYFCASTVDRGIQPQHFGDGTRLSIL.

This chain uses TRBV10-2 with TRBJ1-2, with D unresolved. CDR1 is WSHSY and CDR2 is SAAADI in the germline V gene. The CDR3 runs 13 residues. Trimming left V 3 bases short and J 6 bases short, with 11 bases between. DNA of the CDR3: TGCGCCAGCAGTGAAGGGTCCCGGAATGGCTACACCTTC. Its translation is CASSEGSRNGYTF.

The rearrangement joins TRBV7-2 to TRBJ1-5, with a weak D call TRBD1 (5 bases). Germline CDR1 reads SGHTA; CDR2 reads FQGNSA. CDR3 length: 14 residues. V gave up 2 bases and J gave up 7 bases, with 12 bases separating them. The CDR3 DNA follows: TGTGCCAGCAGCTTAACACTCCGGGGGCAGCCCCAGCATTTT. Translating gives CASSLTLRGQPQHF.

The V and J genes are TRBV4-1 and TRBJ2-5; D is unclear. The CDR3 extends over 13 amino acids. V was trimmed by 4 bases and J by 4 bases, leaving 10 bases between them. CDR1 is MGHRA and CDR2 is YSYEKL in the germline V gene. CDR3 sequence reads: CASSPIGLETQYF. CDR3 nucleotides: TGCGCCAGCAGCCCGATAGGTCTAGAGACCCAGTACTTC.

This rearrangement joins TRBV7-2 to TRBJ2-3; D not certain. The CDR3 spans 14 residues. V was shortened by 4 bases and J by 2 bases, with 10 bases between the two germline ends. The germline V gene encodes CDR1 SGHTA and CDR2 FQGNSA. The CDR3 DNA follows: TGTGCCAGCAGCTATGATCGAAACACAGATACGCAGTATTTT. It encodes CASSYDRNTDTQYF.

Only a few counts were recorded for this clone. The chain uses TRBV29-1 and TRBJ1-4, with D uncertain. Germline CDR1 reads SQVTM; CDR2 reads ANQGSEA. The V end lost 4 bases, the J end lost 7 bases, and 13 bases lay between the germline ends. The CDR3 extends over 13 amino acids. For the CDR3, the DNA is TGCAGCGTTGGGGGTCGCCCTGGTGAAAAACTGTTTTTT. This sequence encodes CSVGGRPGEKLFF.

This chain uses TRBV12-3 or TRBV12-4 with TRBJ1-5; D uncertain. Trimming stripped 3 bases from V and 9 bases from J, with 12 bases between. CDR3 length: 13 amino acids. The CDR3 DNA reads TGTGCCAGCAGTTTTCGATCCCAGACGCCCCAGCATTTT. Its translation is CASSFRSQTPQHF.

The chain employs TRBV9 and TRBJ1-4; the D is unclear. This CDR3 region has 14 residues. Germline V gives CDR1 SGDLS, CDR2 YYNGEE. V lost 2 bases and J lost 6, with 11 bases in between. CDR3 coding DNA: TGTGCCAGCAGCGTTAGTGCCGGGGATGAAAAACTGTTTTTT. Protein sequence: CASSVSAGDEKLFF.